Listed below are T cell receptor beta chains from one sample, sequenced in a study of Tregs in tolerant kidney transplant recipients. Some clones are missing from TCRdb's copy, which holds only in-frame ones; the method was immunoSEQ multiplex PCR. This table holds some 88,000 clones, approximately 92% found once. Input material: CD8+ T cells from blood. The receptors were sampled from a human donor in good health. The CDR3 runs from the conserved cysteine through the conserved F or W. D genes are given only for firm matches. Expanded clones get a size class; other rows say once, few or many, or leave the size out.

size	D	V	J	CDR3	DNA
.	TRBD2	TRBV7-9	TRBJ2-3	CASRTPLAGGRRTDTQYF	TGTGCCAGCAGAACGCCCTTAGCGGGGGGGCGAAGGACAGATACGCAGTATTTT
.	.	TRBV4-1	TRBJ2-2	CASSPFGTGELFF	TGCGCCAGCAGCCCCTTTGGAACCGGGGAGCTGTTTTTT
few	TRBD2	TRBV27	TRBJ2-3	CASTRTSGTDTQYF	TGTGCCAGCACTCGAACTAGCGGCACAGATACGCAGTATTTT
.	.	TRBV4-1	TRBJ1-3	CASSPRDGDTIYF	TGCGCCAGCAGCCCCAGAGATGGTGACACCATATATTTT
.	.	TRBV15	TRBJ1-4	CATSDLAFPNEKLFF	TGTGCCACCAGCGACCTCGCATTTCCTAATGAAAAACTGTTTTTT
.	TRBD1	TRBV2	TRBJ1-1	CASSDMGGQGGRMNTEAFF	TGTGCCAGCAGTGACATGGGGGGACAGGGCGGGAGGATGAACACTGAAGCTTTCTTT
.	TRBD2	TRBV11-2	TRBJ2-7	CASSPRGGAGFGGQYF	TGTGCCAGCAGCCCCCGGGGAGGGGCCGGGTTTGGCGGGCAGTACTTC
.	.	TRBV5-1	TRBJ2-7	CASSGGTGLGYEQYF	TGCGCCAGCAGCGGAGGGACCGGCCTTGGGTACGAGCAGTACTTC
.	.	TRBV9	TRBJ1-1	CASSTGDYEAFF	TGTGCCAGCAGCACCGGGGATTATGAAGCTTTCTTT
.	.	TRBV9	TRBJ2-7	CASSVAPVNYEQYF	TGTGCCAGCAGCGTAGCCCCAGTTAACTACGAGCAGTACTTC
.	.	TRBV19	TRBJ1-1	CASRFAGTEAFF	TGTGCCAGTAGGTTTGCGGGGACTGAAGCTTTCTTT